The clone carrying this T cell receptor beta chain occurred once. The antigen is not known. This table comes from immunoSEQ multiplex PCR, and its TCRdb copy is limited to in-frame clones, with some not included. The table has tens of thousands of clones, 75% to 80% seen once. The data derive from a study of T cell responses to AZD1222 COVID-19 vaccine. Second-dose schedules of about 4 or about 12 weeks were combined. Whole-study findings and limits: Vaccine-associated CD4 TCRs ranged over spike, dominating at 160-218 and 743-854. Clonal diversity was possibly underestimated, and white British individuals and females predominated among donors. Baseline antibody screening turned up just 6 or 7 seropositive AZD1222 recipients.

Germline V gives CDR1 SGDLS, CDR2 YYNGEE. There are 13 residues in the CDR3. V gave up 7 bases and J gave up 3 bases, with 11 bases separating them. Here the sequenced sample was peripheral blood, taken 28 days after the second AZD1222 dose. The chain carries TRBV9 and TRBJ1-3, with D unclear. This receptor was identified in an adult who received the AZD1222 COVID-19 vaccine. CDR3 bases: TGTGCCAGCGGACGCCGAGATGGAAACACCATATATTTT. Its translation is CASGRRDGNTIYF.